A single sample is the source of the 23 T cell receptor beta chains below, sequenced in a study of blood T cell repertoires in COVID-19. Profiled with immunoSEQ multiplex PCR; TCRdb holds only in-frame clones, not every one. Seen here are 250,000 or so clones, roughly 91% observed once, and the top ten hold around 0.83%. Sequencing was carried out using peripheral blood. The receptors stem from a young man with COVID-19, enrolled during active disease.

This clone was observed a single time. The gene calls are TRBV5-1 and TRBJ2-5, with a tentative D call TRBD2 (5 bases). V gave up 1 base and J gave up 2 bases, with 6 bases separating them. Germline CDR1 SGHRS, CDR2 YFSETQ. This CDR3 has 13 residues. The CDR3, as DNA: TGCGCCAGCAGCTTGTCGGGGCAAGAGACCCAGTACTTC. Its protein is CASSLSGQETQYF.

The V and J genes are TRBV2 and TRBJ2-2, with 11 bases identical to TRBD1. In germline, CDR1 is SNHLY, CDR2 FYNNEI. The CDR3 runs 15 residues. V shed 6 bases, J shed 8 bases, and the junction held 8 bases outside the gene matches. CDR3 coding DNA: TGTGCCAGCAGGCCCGGGACAGGGGGTTTGGGGGAGCTGTTTTTT. This gives the protein CASRPGTGGLGELFF.

V is TRBV6-1 and J is TRBJ2-4, with TRBD1 as a possible D gene (7 bases). The CDR3 consists of 18 residues. With 4 bases removed from V and 7 bases from J, the gap between germline ends came to 26 bases. Germline V gene lookup returns CDR1 MNHNS and CDR2 SASEGT. The CDR3 is CASSGGTAFYEGLNIQYF. CDR3 in DNA: TGTGCCAGCAGTGGCGGGACAGCGTTTTATGAGGGGCTTAACATTCAGTACTTC.

The chain couples TRBV7-9 to TRBJ1-2, with 8 nucleotides matching TRBD1. From germline, CDR1 is SEHNR and CDR2 FQNEAQ (reference sequence). This CDR3 contains 14 residues. V was clipped by 4 bases and J by 7 bases; unmatched bases: 8. The CDR3 DNA is TGTGCCAGCAGCTCCCCGACAGGGGATGGTGGCTACACCTTC. This codes for CASSSPTGDGGYTF.

The genes are TRBV4-1 and TRBJ1-6; TRBD1 aligns across 7 bases. This CDR3 is built from 14 residues. Germline V lookup: CDR1 MGHRA, CDR2 YSYEKL. The J segment lost 14 bases and the V segment lost 4 bases, leaving 11 bases of the junction unmatched. Written as DNA, the CDR3 is TGCGCCAGCAGCCTGGGCAGGGGGGCGGTAGCCCTCCACTTT. Its translation is CASSLGRGAVALHF.

The chain uses TRBV5-1 and TRBJ2-1; 12 positions match TRBD1. Germline values: CDR1 SGHRS, CDR2 YFSETQ. The CDR3 has 15 residues. The V segment lost 6 bases and the J segment 6 bases; nucleotides outside the gene matches: 7. CDR3 amino acids: CASTPGDRGRNEQFF. In nucleotides, the CDR3 is TGCGCCAGCACCCCCGGGGACAGGGGGCGCAATGAGCAGTTCTTC.

The chain links TRBV19 to TRBJ1-5, with D possibly matching TRBD1 (6 bases). Trimming left V 6 bases short and J 5 bases short, with 23 bases between. The CDR3 extends over 17 amino acids. Looked up from germline, CDR1 is LNHDA and CDR2 is SQIVND (reference sequence). CDR3 region: CASRTSPGTRLHQPQHF. The DNA of the CDR3 is TGTGCCAGTAGAACCTCCCCCGGGACAAGGCTACATCAGCCCCAGCATTTT.

The chain links TRBV12-3 or TRBV12-4 to TRBJ2-2; D possibly corresponds to TRBD2 (6 bases). V lost 10 bases and J lost 5, with 14 bases in between. The CDR3 consists of 13 residues. CDR3 nucleotide sequence: TGTGCCAAATCGGGACTTAAGACCGGGGAGCTGTTTTTT. Translation: CAKSGLKTGELFF.

The chain recombines TRBV5-4 with TRBJ1-1; D is unresolved. With 1 base removed from V and 5 bases from J, the gap between germline ends came to 15 bases. Germline CDR1 reads SGHNT; CDR2 reads YYREEE (reference sequence). The CDR3 is 15 amino acids. CDR3 nucleotides: TGTGCCAGCAGCTTGATCGTCGGAGGAGGAACTGAAGCTTTCTTT. Its protein is CASSLIVGGGTEAFF.

The V and J genes are TRBV4-1 and TRBJ1-4; D perhaps matches TRBD1 (5 bases). Germline V lookup: CDR1 MGHRA, CDR2 YSYEKL. V gave up 2 bases and J gave up 8 bases, with 15 bases separating them. The CDR3 length is 15 residues. The CDR3 coding sequence is TGCGCCAGCAGCCAAACGCAGGGAGGAAGGGAAAAACTGTTTTTT. The encoded protein is CASSQTQGGREKLFF.

This sequence joins TRBV7-9 and TRBJ2-2; D gene unclear. CDR1 is SEHNR, CDR2 FQNEAQ, per germline (reference sequence). This CDR3 is 15 amino acids long. V lost 1 base, J lost 1 base, and 7 bases lay in between. CDR3 amino acids: CASSLGRRNTGELFF. As DNA, the CDR3 is TGTGCCAGCAGCTTAGGACGGAGGAACACCGGGGAGCTGTTTTTT.

The chain employs TRBV5-1 and TRBJ2-1; D may be TRBD1 (6 bases). Germline V gives CDR1 SGHRS, CDR2 YFSETQ. The CDR3 length is 13 residues. Trimming pared 4 bases from V and 3 bases from J, leaving 8 bases between. CDR3 nucleotides: TGCGCCAGCAGCGAGACAGGCTACAATGAGCAGTTCTTC. Its protein is CASSETGYNEQFF.

The chain combines TRBV2 with TRBJ1-4; 9 bases are shared with TRBD1. J was trimmed by 4 bases and V by 6 bases; bases with no gene match: 6. This CDR3 has 15 residues. The germline V gene encodes CDR1 SNHLY and CDR2 FYNNEI. CDR3 DNA sequence: TGTGCCAGCAGCGCGGACAGGGGAAATAATGAAAAACTGTTTTTT. Translation gives CASSADRGNNEKLFF.

This chain uses TRBV5-4 with TRBJ1-1; the D gene is possibly TRBD1 (5 bases). The V gene's germline CDR1 is SGHNT and CDR2 YYREEE (reference sequence). Trimming pared 2 bases from V and 0 bases from J, leaving 8 bases between. There are 14 residues in the CDR3. The CDR3 DNA sequence: TGTGCCAGCAGCTTTGGACACATGAACACTGAAGCTTTCTTT. It is translated as CASSFGHMNTEAFF.

The chain has TRBV6-1 and TRBJ1-1; D unclear. This CDR3 has 13 residues. V shed 3 bases and J shed 3 bases, with 8 bases lying between them. The germline V gene encodes CDR1 MNHNS and CDR2 SASEGT. The CDR3 here is CASSEEVDTEAFF. The CDR3 region has the DNA TGTGCCAGCAGTGAGGAGGTGGACACTGAAGCTTTCTTT.

The V and J genes are TRBV28 and TRBJ2-5; TRBD2 is a possible D gene (5 bases). Between the trimmed V and J ends, which lost 6 bases and 1 base, there was a span of 6 bases. CDR1 and CDR2 from the germline V gene are MDHEN and SYDVKM. The CDR3 covers 12 residues. This CDR3 is CASREGQETQYF. In nucleotides, the CDR3 is TGTGCCAGCAGAGAGGGCCAAGAGACCCAGTACTTC. Based on the CDR3 plus reference TRBV28 and TRBJ2-5, the full variable domain is DVKVTQSSRYLVKRTGEKVFLECVQDMDHENMFWYRQDPGLGLRLIYFSYDVKMKEKGDIPEGYSVSREKKERFSLILESASTNQTSMYLCASREGQETQYFGPGTRLLVL.

V gene TRBV6-5 combines with J gene TRBJ1-5; 8 bases align to TRBD1. The germline CDR1 and CDR2 sequences are MNHEY and SVGAGI. J was trimmed by 5 bases and V by 0 bases; bases with no gene match: 0. The length of the CDR3 is 14 residues. In DNA, the CDR3 is TGTGCCAGCAGTTACTCGACAGGGGATCAGCCCCAGCATTTT. Encoded protein: CASSYSTGDQPQHF.

V is TRBV11-2 and J is TRBJ2-2, with D uncertain. CDR1 is SGHAT, CDR2 FQNNGV, per germline. The CDR3 covers 16 residues. The germline V and J ends were trimmed by 5 bases and 1 base, with 14 bases remaining between them. The CDR3 region has the DNA TGTGCCAGCAGCCCTTTGAGTTCATTGAACACCGGGGAGCTGTTTTTT. It translates to CASSPLSSLNTGELFF.

The chain links TRBV5-6 to TRBJ1-1; no reliable D call. Germline V gene data show CDR1 as SGHDT and CDR2 as YYEEEE. V dropped 0 bases and J dropped 1 base, with 7 bases sitting between them. This CDR3 is 14 amino acids long. The CDR3: CASSLVQKNTEAFF. The CDR3 bases are TGTGCCAGCAGCTTGGTCCAGAAGAACACTGAAGCTTTCTTT.

The chain carries TRBV6-5 and TRBJ1-5, with no clear D. Germline V gene lookup returns CDR1 MNHEY and CDR2 SVGAGI. This CDR3 has 12 residues. V was clipped by 5 bases and J by 6 bases, with 8 bases between them. CDR3 sequence: CASSLDRQPQHF. The CDR3 bases are TGTGCCAGCAGTCTAGATCGTCAGCCCCAGCATTTT.

This chain joins TRBV18 and TRBJ2-1, with TRBD2 identical over 9 bases. This CDR3 has 16 residues. J lost 9 bases, V lost 3 bases, and 12 bases had no gene match. Looked up from germline, CDR1 is KGHSH and CDR2 is LQKENI. This chain's CDR3 is CASSPGGSGGLGEQFF. The CDR3, as DNA: TGTGCCAGCTCACCTGGAGGCAGCGGGGGGCTCGGTGAGCAGTTCTTC.

Worth noting for this clone: Distinct nucleotide sequences in the sample also encode this CDR3. The rearrangement links TRBV5-1 to TRBJ1-2; 7 bases fit TRBD1. The V and J ends lost 1 base and 6 bases, in that order; junction bases with no gene match: 9. The CDR3 covers 15 residues. The V gene's germline CDR1 is SGHRS and CDR2 YFSETQ. The DNA for the CDR3 is TGCGCCAGCAGCTTGAATGTGGGGCAGGGGGATGGCTACACCTTC. This translates into CASSLNVGQGDGYTF.

The chain is built from TRBV10-3 and TRBJ2-7; tentatively, D is TRBD1 (8 bases). V lost 4 bases, J lost 3 bases, and 13 bases lay in between. Germline CDR1 reads ENHRY; CDR2 reads SYGVKD. CDR3 length: 14 amino acids. CDR3 DNA sequence: TGTGCCATCAGTGCACAGGGGGAGGGCTACGAGCAGTACTTC. It is translated as CAISAQGEGYEQYF.